Listed here is a single TCR beta chain. Its antigen is not known. One end of the junction is discordant with germline, which a read error may explain. This record belongs to a study of molecular identifiers for immune sequencing clone quantification. General study points: Spiked TCR RNA from one Jurkat cell reportedly showed up when mixed among around 1 million naive cells.

The germline CDR1 and CDR2 sequences are MNHEY and SVGEGT. The CDR3 loop spans 18 amino acids. Preparation of the bulk TCR libraries relied on previously described methods and listed TCR primers. Each CDR3 protein gets one entry after TCRdb re-called the PCR reads with MiXCR. The sample contains about 320,000 distinct CDR3 sequences, roughly a quarter of which appear only once. V usage is TRBV6-2 or TRBV6-3 and J usage is TRBJ2-3; 10 nucleotides line up with TRBD2. The clonotype originates from a human donor in good health. Some libraries in this study had Jurkat cell RNA spiked in. Input material: naive CD8+ T cells from blood, with Jurkat cell RNA spiked in. Indicated subset: FACS-sorted CD8+CD4-CCR7+CD45RA+ naive T cells. The CDR3 sequence is CTSSYSELAGASTDTQYF. The DNA for the CDR3 is TGTACCAGCAGTTACTCGGAGCTAGCGGGGGCTTCCACAGATACGCAGTATTTT.